Following are 28 T cell receptor beta chains from one sample sequenced in a study of T cells in Graves' hyperthyroidism and ophthalmopathy. RNA transcripts provided the source from which TCR beta CDR3 regions were amplified. The study used the HTBI primer set for a first-round RT-PCR of the TCR CDR3. A single record per CDR3 protein comes from TCRdb applying MiXCR to the multiplex PCR reads. This table has around 110,000 distinct CDR3 sequences, 15% to 20% appearing once. Material: blood. Every receptor here comes from a woman aged 50 to 65 with Graves' hyperthyroidism.

This clonotype was detected ten times or more. This sequence joins TRBV6-1 and TRBJ2-1; TRBD2 matches 9 bases. J lost 3 bases, V lost 6 bases, and 6 bases had no gene match. The germline CDR1 and CDR2 sequences are MNHNS and SASEGT. The CDR3 is 15 residues long. The CDR3 coding sequence is TGTGCCAGCAGGTCTGGACTAGCGAGCTACAATGAGCAGTTCTTC. Its translation: CASRSGLASYNEQFF.

This clonotype was counted at least ten times. This chain connects TRBV12-3 or TRBV12-4 to TRBJ2-1; D is uncertain. The CDR3 is 12 amino acids. V dropped 6 bases and J dropped 5 bases, with 8 bases sitting between them. The CDR3 coding sequence is TGTGCCAGCAGCTTCCCACACAATGAGCAGTTCTTC. Its translation: CASSFPHNEQFF.

This clonotype showed up many times. The chain links TRBV6-6 to TRBJ1-4, with unresolved D. Trimming removed 2 bases from V and 8 bases from J, with 6 bases in between. Germline V gene lookup returns CDR1 MNHNY and CDR2 SVGAGI (reference sequence). CDR3 size: 12 residues. The DNA of the CDR3 is TGTGCCAGCAGTTACGCCAGGGAAAAACTGTTTTTT. Encoded protein: CASSYAREKLFF.

This clonotype was found many times. This chain connects TRBV20-1 to TRBJ2-3; TRBD2 matches at 7 bases. The CDR3 is 14 amino acids. J lost 9 bases, V lost 3 bases, and 12 bases had no gene match. Germline V gives CDR1 DFQATT, CDR2 SNEGSKA (reference sequence). The CDR3 sequence: CSARKTQSRETQYF. In DNA form, the CDR3 reads TGCAGTGCTAGGAAAACGCAGTCGCGGGAGACGCAGTATTTT.

This clonotype was seen many times. The rearrangement uses TRBV18 and TRBJ1-2; D uncertain. The CDR3 is 13 residues long. Per germline, CDR1 KGHSH and CDR2 LQKENI. V lost 5 bases, J lost 4 bases, and 11 bases lay in between. CDR3 nucleotide sequence: TGTGCCAGCTCATTCGACGAGCGCTATGGCTACACCTTC. This codes for CASSFDERYGYTF.

In its sample, this clonotype was seen many times. The J gene is TRBJ2-1, the V gene TRBV20-1; 10 bases are a match to TRBD2. The CDR3 runs to 24 residues. The V and J ends lost 3 bases and 0 bases, in that order; junction bases with no gene match: 29. CDR1 is DFQATT and CDR2 is SNEGSKA in the germline V gene (reference sequence). Written as DNA, the CDR3 is TGCAGTGCTAGCGCCCCAATCAACGGGCTGGGGGGACTAGCGACCTGGGGCTCCTACAATGAGCAGTTCTTC. Translating it yields CSASAPINGLGGLATWGSYNEQFF.

This clonotype has a count of ten or more. The gene calls are TRBV2 and TRBJ2-1; tentative D call: TRBD2 (5 bases). CDR1 is SNHLY and CDR2 is FYNNEI in the germline V gene. This CDR3 comprises 16 residues. V lost 6 bases and J lost 0, with 15 bases in between. The CDR3 DNA reads as TGTGCCAGCAGAGAAAGCGGCCCGGGCTCCTACAATGAGCAGTTCTTC. Translating it yields CASRESGPGSYNEQFF.

This clonotype has a count of ten or more. The genes are TRBV12-3 or TRBV12-4 and TRBJ1-1; D is perhaps TRBD1 (5 bases). Trimming shortened V by 8 bases and J by 1 base, and 11 bases separated the two germline ends. The CDR3 runs 13 residues. CDR3 in amino acids: CASVGGENTEAFF. The DNA for the CDR3 is TGTGCCAGCGTGGGAGGGGAGAACACTGAAGCTTTCTTT.

There are many counts of this clonotype. The genes are TRBV2 and TRBJ1-4, with D unresolved. The CDR3 is made up of 14 amino acids. Trimming removed 3 bases from V and 7 bases from J, with 12 bases in between. The germline CDR1 and CDR2 sequences are SNHLY and FYNNEI. The CDR3 DNA is TGTGCCAGCAGTGAGAGTCAGCAGACTGAAAAACTGTTTTTT. This codes for CASSESQQTEKLFF.

This clonotype was picked up many times. V is TRBV6-1 and J is TRBJ1-1; D is unclear. Trimming left V 5 bases short and J 1 base short, with 14 bases between. Per germline, CDR1 MNHNS and CDR2 SASEGT. The CDR3 is 15 residues long. DNA for the CDR3: TGTGCCAGCAGTTACCTGGGCGCGGGGAACACTGAAGCTTTCTTT. It yields the protein CASSYLGAGNTEAFF.

A few counts support this clonotype. This may come from a read error, since a much larger clone is one base off. J is TRBJ2-5 and V is TRBV12-3 or TRBV12-4; tentative D call: TRBD1 (6 bases). There are 13 residues in the CDR3. CDR3 loop: CTSSLGGIETQYF. In DNA, the CDR3 is TGTACCAGCAGTTTAGGGGGAATAGAGACCCAGTACTTC.

V is TRBV10-3 and J is TRBJ1-1; 7 bases are a match to TRBD1. The germline V gene has CDR1 ENHRY and CDR2 SYGVKD. The junction had 8 bases not matched to a gene; V was cut back by 3 bases and J by 4 bases. The CDR3 totals 15 residues. Here the CDR3 DNA reads TGTGCCATCAGTGAACCACAGGGGTTGGGCACTGAAGCTTTCTTT. It yields the protein CAISEPQGLGTEAFF.

This clonotype showed up many times. The CDR3 DNA reads TGTGCCAGCAGTGTACTAGCGGGACAAGAGACCCAGTACTTC. Translation: CASSVLAGQETQYF. V gene TRBV6-1 combines with J gene TRBJ2-5, with 10 bases fitting TRBD2. V lost 4 bases and J lost 2; bases outside the gene matches: 1. This CDR3 spans 14 amino acids. Per the germline V gene, CDR1 is MNHNS and CDR2 is SASEGT.

This clonotype was picked up many times. This chain links TRBV7-9 with TRBJ2-7, with 7 positions matching TRBD1. Germline CDR1 reads SEHNR; CDR2 reads FQNEAQ (reference sequence). The CDR3 is 15 residues long. V shed 6 bases, J shed 5 bases, and the junction held 13 bases outside the gene matches. The DNA for the CDR3 is TGTGCCAGCAGTCATGGACAGGAGATATCTCACGAGCAGTACTTC. It encodes CASSHGQEISHEQYF. Filled out from reference TRBV7-9 and TRBJ2-7, the complete variable domain reads DTGVSQNPRHKITKRGQNVTFRCDPISEHNRLYWYRQTLGQGPEFLTYFQNEAQLEKSRLLSDRFSAERPKGSFSTLEIQRTEQGDSAMYLCASSHGQEISHEQYFGPGTRLTVT.

This clonotype was observed many times. The V gene is TRBV12-3 or TRBV12-4, the J gene TRBJ1-2; no clear D gene. V dropped 3 bases and J dropped 0 bases, with 11 bases sitting between them. CDR3 length: 15 residues. CDR3 sequence (DNA): TGTGCCAGCAGTTTGATTTACGTCTCTAACTATGGCTACACCTTC. It encodes CASSLIYVSNYGYTF.

Many counts were recorded for this clonotype. The rearrangement links TRBV5-1 to TRBJ2-1; 7 bases match TRBD1. Germline CDR1 and CDR2: SGHRS and YFSETQ. CDR3 size: 14 residues. J was trimmed by 6 bases and V by 0 bases; bases with no gene match: 3. The chain's CDR3 is CASSLGQGVNEQFF. CDR3 DNA: TGCGCCAGCAGCTTGGGGCAGGGGGTCAATGAGCAGTTCTTC.

This clonotype was observed at least ten times. The rearrangement uses TRBV7-6 and TRBJ2-2, with TRBD1 matching over 7 bases. The CDR3 is 16 residues long. Germline CDR1 reads SGHVS; CDR2 reads FNYEAQ. Trimming removed 6 bases from V and 2 bases from J; junction bases left unmatched: 9. This chain's CDR3 is CASRLTGTVNTGELFF. CDR3 DNA: TGTGCCAGCAGGTTAACCGGGACAGTCAACACCGGGGAGCTGTTTTTT.

There are a few counts of this clonotype. The rearrangement joins TRBV27 to TRBJ1-6; 7 bases map to TRBD1. V was pared by 6 bases and J by 8 bases, with 7 bases of the junction left unmatched. Germline CDR1 is MNHEY and CDR2 is SMNVEV (reference sequence). CDR3 length: 14 residues. The CDR3 DNA sequence: TGTGCCAGCAGGATGACAGGGTTGTATTCACCCCTCCACTTT. It yields the protein CASRMTGLYSPLHF.

This clonotype was observed at least ten times. The V and J genes are TRBV6-1 and TRBJ1-4; D is possibly TRBD1 (5 bases). Germline CDR1 MNHNS, CDR2 SASEGT. V lost 7 bases to trimming and J lost 4 bases, with 13 bases between them. This CDR3 is 14 amino acids long. The CDR3 bases are TGTGCCAGCACCGGGACCCTTTATAATGAAAAACTGTTTTTT. It yields the protein CASTGTLYNEKLFF.

The chain has TRBV12-3 or TRBV12-4 and TRBJ1-3; D remains ambiguous. Trimming removed 5 bases at V and 4 bases at J, with 9 bases between. This CDR3 region has 13 residues. CDR3 nucleotides: TGTGCCAGCAGTAGAGGCGGAGGAAACACCATATATTTT. This sequence encodes CASSRGGGNTIYF.

This clonotype was counted between two and nine times. The rearrangement uses TRBV6-1 and TRBJ2-1; 13 nucleotides align to TRBD2. The V and J ends lost 6 bases and 7 bases, in that order; junction bases with no gene match: 6. Germline CDR1 reads MNHNS; CDR2 reads SASEGT. This CDR3 spans 15 amino acids. Here the CDR3 reads CASRILAGGLNEQFF. The CDR3 DNA sequence: TGTGCCAGCAGGATACTAGCGGGAGGGCTTAATGAGCAGTTCTTC.

At least ten counts were recorded for this clonotype. This sequence joins TRBV5-1 and TRBJ2-1; D is possibly TRBD2 (5 bases). CDR1 and CDR2 from the germline V gene are SGHRS and YFSETQ. V was clipped by 3 bases and J by 5 bases, with 15 bases between them. The CDR3 covers 15 residues. This CDR3 reads CASSSPLPGDNEQFF. The DNA for the CDR3 is TGCGCCAGCAGCTCCCCCCTCCCCGGGGACAATGAGCAGTTCTTC. The full variable domain, with the rest looked up from reference TRBV5-1 and TRBJ2-1, is KAGVTQTPRYLIKTRGQQVTLSCSPISGHRSVSWYQQTPGQGLQFLFEYFSETQRNKGNFPGRFSGRQFSNSRSEMNVSTLELGDSALYLCASSSPLPGDNEQFFGPGTRLTVL.

This clonotype was seen many times. The genes are TRBV5-1 and TRBJ2-7; TRBD1 matches 11 bases. CDR3 length equals 14 residues. CDR1 and CDR2 from the germline V gene are SGHRS and YFSETQ. J gave up 6 bases and V 0 bases, and 2 bases lay outside the gene matches. The CDR3 loop is CASSLAGTGGEQYF. CDR3 nucleotides: TGCGCCAGCAGCTTGGCCGGGACAGGGGGCGAGCAGTACTTC.

This clonotype was picked up many times. The chain couples TRBV28 to TRBJ1-1, with D tentatively TRBD1 (5 bases). Germline CDR1 is MDHEN and CDR2 is SYDVKM. The CDR3 runs to 14 residues. Trimming stripped 10 bases from V and 5 bases from J, with 20 bases between. CDR3 nucleotides: TGTGCCACCCTTCGGGGGGGAGTTGGAACTGAAGCTTTCTTT. Its protein product is CATLRGGVGTEAFF.

This clonotype appeared many times. The chain's CDR3 is CAISDHRAGDWDEQYF. CDR3 DNA sequence: TGTGCCATCAGTGACCATCGAGCGGGAGACTGGGACGAGCAGTACTTC. The gene calls are TRBV10-3 and TRBJ2-7; TRBD2 aligns across 8 bases. Germline V gene data show CDR1 as ENHRY and CDR2 as SYGVKD. The length of the CDR3 is 16 residues. V trimming: 3 bases; J trimming: 5 bases; junction bases outside the gene matches: 12.

V gene TRBV28 combines with J gene TRBJ2-1; TRBD2 matches at 10 bases. Germline V gene sequence: CDR1 MDHEN, CDR2 SYDVKM. The CDR3 runs 14 residues. The J segment lost 8 bases and the V segment lost 8 bases, leaving 9 bases of the junction unmatched. CDR3 region: CASLSGRALYEQFF. The CDR3 bases are TGTGCCAGCCTGAGCGGGAGGGCCCTCTATGAGCAGTTCTTC.

This clonotype was seen a single time. The chain couples TRBV5-1 to TRBJ1-2; 7 bases fit TRBD1. The CDR3 loop spans 14 amino acids. The trim removed 4 bases at V and 4 bases at J, leaving 7 bases unmatched. Looked up from germline, CDR1 is SGHRS and CDR2 is YFSETQ. The CDR3 coding sequence is TGCGCCAGCAGCCTCGGACAGGACCTCTATGGCTACACCTTC. As protein: CASSLGQDLYGYTF.

In its sample, this clonotype was seen many times. This chain connects TRBV28 to TRBJ2-4, with 11 bases aligning to TRBD2. The CDR3 consists of 16 residues. V was pared by 3 bases and J by 0 bases, with 1 base of the junction left unmatched. Looked up from germline, CDR1 is MDHEN and CDR2 is SYDVKM. The DNA for the CDR3 is TGTGCCAGCAGTTTCGGACTAGCGGGAGCCAAAAACATTCAGTACTTC. It translates to CASSFGLAGAKNIQYF.